Shown below are 28 T cell receptor beta chains from a single sample sequenced in a study of shared clonotypes between healthy human individuals. Clones were read by immunoSEQ multiplex PCR, and TCRdb kept only the in-frame ones, dropping some. The sample holds about 2,500,000 clones, more than 90% seen once. Material: naive CD4+ T cells sorted from blood. Subset given: CD45RA+ positively selected. All receptors come from a man aged 18 to 30 in good health.

The chain carries TRBV7-9 and TRBJ2-5; weak D call: TRBD1 (5 bases). V lost 3 bases, J lost 7 bases, and 15 bases lay in between. The CDR3 is 14 amino acids. Germline assignment: CDR1 SEHNR and CDR2 FQNEAQ (reference sequence). The CDR3 nucleotides read TGTGCCAGCAGCTTTATGGATGCCCAGGGGACCCAGTACTTC. Protein product: CASSFMDAQGTQYF.

The chain has TRBV15 and TRBJ1-5; D is unclear. The germline V gene encodes CDR1 LNHNV and CDR2 YYDKDF (reference sequence). CDR3 length: 16 amino acids. V lost 4 bases and J lost 0, with 13 bases in between. This chain's CDR3 is CATSTRGGYSNQPQHF. The DNA for the CDR3 is TGTGCCACCAGCACAAGAGGCGGTTATAGCAATCAGCCCCAGCATTTT.

The gene calls are TRBV7-6 and TRBJ1-2, with TRBD1 as a possible D gene (5 bases). The V end lost 0 bases, the J end lost 4 bases, and 18 bases lay between the germline ends. The CDR3 consists of 17 residues. Germline loops: CDR1 SGHVS, CDR2 FNYEAQ. CDR3 sequence reads: CASSLAYGAPGAYGYTF. For the CDR3, the DNA is TGTGCCAGCAGCTTAGCTTATGGAGCCCCTGGGGCCTATGGCTACACCTTC.

The chain carries TRBV19 and TRBJ1-5, with D tentatively TRBD1 (6 bases). V dropped 3 bases and J dropped 2 bases, with 11 bases sitting between them. From germline, CDR1 is LNHDA and CDR2 SQIVND (reference sequence). The CDR3 loop spans 15 amino acids. The CDR3 is CASSIYRDRNQPQHF. The DNA for the CDR3 is TGTGCCAGTAGTATCTACAGGGACCGCAATCAGCCCCAGCATTTT.

The CDR3 region has the DNA TGTGCCAGCAGCCCCCAGGCAAACACTGAAGCTTTCTTT. This translates into CASSPQANTEAFF. This sequence joins TRBV5-4 and TRBJ1-1; D gene ambiguous. CDR1 and CDR2 from the germline V gene are SGHNT and YYREEE (reference sequence). This CDR3 has 13 amino acids. The germline V and J ends were trimmed by 4 bases and 2 bases, with 9 bases remaining between them. The whole variable domain, remainder taken from reference TRBV5-4 and TRBJ1-1, is ETGVTQSPTHLIKTRGQQVTLRCSSQSGHNTVSWYQQALGQGPQFIFQYYREEENGRGNFPPRFSGLQFPNYSSELNVNALELDDSALYLCASSPQANTEAFFGQGTRLTVV.

The rearrangement joins TRBV7-9 to TRBJ2-7; D remains unclear. The CDR3 has 12 amino acids. Germline lookup yields CDR1 SEHNR and CDR2 FQNEAQ (reference sequence). V was clipped by 5 bases and J by 7 bases, with 12 bases between them. The CDR3 reads CASSGILGEQYF. The CDR3 DNA sequence: TGTGCCAGCAGCGGGATCTTGGGGGAGCAGTACTTC.

V gene TRBV19 combines with J gene TRBJ2-5; D is possibly TRBD2 (7 bases). V lost 6 bases, J lost 5 bases, and 19 bases lay in between. This CDR3 is 15 amino acids long. Germline values: CDR1 LNHDA, CDR2 SQIVND (reference sequence). CDR3 amino acids: CASSPLQGGRETQYF. CDR3 DNA sequence: TGTGCCAGTAGCCCCTTACAGGGAGGGCGGGAGACCCAGTACTTC.

For this clone: The same CDR3 can be traced to other DNA sequences in this sample. The chain uses TRBV5-1 and TRBJ2-1; D is unresolved. V lost 1 base and J lost 0, with 8 bases in between. CDR1 SGHRS and CDR2 YFSETQ come from the germline V gene. This CDR3 spans 15 amino acids. The CDR3 DNA is TGCGCCAGCAGCTTGAGGCTGAGCTCCTACAATGAGCAGTTCTTC. This translates into CASSLRLSSYNEQFF.

The chain uses TRBV4-1 and TRBJ2-2, with D uncertain. V was pared by 1 base and J by 5 bases, with 8 bases between. Germline V lookup: CDR1 MGHRA, CDR2 YSYEKL. The CDR3 sequence is 14 residues long. The CDR3 DNA sequence: TGCGCCAGCAGCCAAGCTTGGGGAACCGGGGAGCTGTTTTTT. Translated, it gives CASSQAWGTGELFF.

This chain connects TRBV16 to TRBJ1-1, with 8 bases fitting TRBD1. Germline V CDR1 and CDR2: KGHSY, FQNENV. V lost 3 bases, J lost 10 bases, and 4 bases stayed unmatched. This CDR3 has 12 amino acids. For the CDR3, the DNA is TGTGCCAGCAGCCAGCTCCAGGGGGCAGCTTTCTTT. This encodes CASSQLQGAAFF.

A note on this clone: The same CDR3 can be traced to other DNA sequences in this sample. V usage is TRBV5-4 and J usage is TRBJ2-7; 13 positions match TRBD2. The germline CDR1 and CDR2 sequences are SGHNT and YYREEE (reference sequence). The CDR3 loop spans 14 amino acids. The V and J ends lost 4 bases and 3 bases, in that order; junction bases with no gene match: 1. The CDR3 spells CASSRTSGSYEQYF. CDR3 bases: TGTGCCAGCAGCAGGACTAGCGGGAGCTACGAGCAGTACTTC.

V usage is TRBV5-6 and J usage is TRBJ2-5, with D possibly being TRBD2 (6 bases). V was shortened by 1 base and J by 11 bases, with 24 bases between the two germline ends. The CDR3 extends over 16 amino acids. The germline V gene has CDR1 SGHDT and CDR2 YYEEEE. CDR3 region: CASSLRQIGEDGEQYF. CDR3 nucleotide sequence: TGTGCCAGCAGCTTGAGGCAGATAGGGGAGGATGGTGAGCAGTACTTC.

The V call is TRBV2, the J call TRBJ2-7; the D gene is possibly TRBD2 (6 bases). V was cut by 6 bases and J by 6 bases, with 21 bases left in between. In germline, CDR1 is SNHLY, CDR2 FYNNEI. The CDR3 sequence is 15 residues long. For the CDR3, the DNA is TGTGCCAGCAGCGCCCCGGGGGTTGAGTTCTTCGAGCAGTACTTC. This sequence encodes CASSAPGVEFFEQYF.

V usage is TRBV10-3 and J usage is TRBJ2-2; D is ambiguous. The V end was cut by 4 bases, the J end by 4 bases, with 10 bases between. The CDR3 runs to 14 residues. Germline V lookup: CDR1 ENHRY, CDR2 SYGVKD. The CDR3 loop reads CAISVNGPTGELFF. The CDR3, as DNA: TGTGCCATCAGTGTGAACGGCCCCACCGGGGAGCTGTTTTTT.

The chain couples TRBV5-6 to TRBJ2-2; D possibly corresponds to TRBD2 (5 bases). CDR1 is SGHDT and CDR2 is YYEEEE in the germline V gene. V lost 8 bases, J lost 7 bases, and 18 bases lay in between. This CDR3 has 14 residues. This CDR3 is CASLSGGYGGELFF. In DNA form, the CDR3 reads TGTGCCAGTCTGAGTGGCGGGTACGGCGGGGAGCTGTTTTTT.

V and J are TRBV2 and TRBJ1-2; maybe TRBD1 (5 bases). The CDR3 length is 11 residues. Per the germline V gene, CDR1 is SNHLY and CDR2 is FYNNEI. The V gene lost 11 bases and the J gene lost 3 bases, with 10 bases spanning the gap. This CDR3 is CAGAGYYGYTF. DNA of the CDR3: TGTGCCGGGGCGGGATACTATGGCTACACCTTC. Combining the CDR3 with reference TRBV2 and TRBJ1-2 gives the whole variable domain EPEVTQTPSHQVTQMGQEVILRCVPISNHLYFYWYRQILGQKVEFLVSFYNNEISEKSEIFDDQFSVERPDGSNFTLKIRSTKLEDSAMYFCAGAGYYGYTFGSGTRLTVV.

The CDR3 here is CASSLALAGPLYYGYTF. CDR3 DNA: TGTGCCAGCAGCTTAGCGTTGGCAGGCCCCTTATACTATGGCTACACCTTC. This chain uses TRBV7-6 with TRBJ1-2; no reliable D call. The CDR3 loop spans 17 amino acids. Trimming removed 0 bases at V and 3 bases at J, with 17 bases between. Germline values: CDR1 SGHVS, CDR2 FNYEAQ.

Details on this clone: One junction end does not reproduce the germline sequence, and a read error may be involved. The chain is built from TRBV15 and TRBJ2-1, with 9 bases matching TRBD1. The CDR3 totals 15 residues. The germline gives CDR1 LNHNV, CDR2 YYDKDF (reference sequence). The CDR3, as DNA: TGTGCCACCAGCCGAACCGACTTAGGGGGACAGGGTCTTGTCTTC. As protein: CATSRTDLGGQGLVF.

Points on this clone: The junction shows a germline mismatch at one end, possibly a read error. The chain combines TRBV19 with TRBJ2-3; D is possibly TRBD1 (5 bases). CDR3 size: 17 residues. Per the germline V gene, CDR1 is LNHDA and CDR2 is SQIVND (reference sequence). This CDR3 reads CASSLDVGQGRTDTQYF. DNA for the CDR3: TGTGCCAGTAGTCTAGACGTCGGGCAGGGTAGGACAGATACGCAGTATTTT. The variable domain in full, completed from reference TRBV19 and TRBJ2-3, reads DGGITQSPKYLFRKEGQNVTLSCEQNLNHDAMYWYRQDPGQGLRLIYYSQIVNDFQKGDIAEGYSVSREKKESFPLTVTSAQKNPTAFYLCASSLDVGQGRTDTQYFGPGTRLTVL.

Worth noting for this clone: Other DNA sequences in the same sample also yield this CDR3. The V call is TRBV28, the J call TRBJ2-3, with D possibly matching TRBD1 (6 bases). Trimming left V 6 bases short and J 1 base short, with 11 bases between. CDR3 size: 14 residues. Looked up from germline, CDR1 is MDHEN and CDR2 is SYDVKM. CDR3 sequence reads: CASSLRGGTDTQYF. The CDR3, as DNA: TGTGCCAGCAGCCTCAGGGGTGGCACAGATACGCAGTATTTT. The complete variable domain, with remaining parts taken from reference TRBV28 and TRBJ2-3, reads DVKVTQSSRYLVKRTGEKVFLECVQDMDHENMFWYRQDPGLGLRLIYFSYDVKMKEKGDIPEGYSVSREKKERFSLILESASTNQTSMYLCASSLRGGTDTQYFGPGTRLTVL.

The chain links TRBV7-9 to TRBJ2-2; the match to TRBD1 covers 9 bases. Unmatched junction bases numbered 2, after V lost 5 bases and J lost 4 bases. Germline V lookup: CDR1 SEHNR, CDR2 FQNEAQ (reference sequence). This CDR3 has 14 amino acids. CDR3 in DNA: TGTGCCAGCAGCAGGGACAGGGTCACCGGGGAGCTGTTTTTT. It is translated as CASSRDRVTGELFF.

Concerning this clone: Other DNA sequences within the sample encode an identical CDR3. The rearrangement joins TRBV5-1 to TRBJ2-2; 8 bases align to TRBD1. This CDR3 spans 13 amino acids. In germline, CDR1 is SGHRS, CDR2 YFSETQ. V gave up 3 bases and J gave up 6 bases; unmatched junction bases: 1. The CDR3 protein is CASSSQGAGELFF. For the CDR3, the DNA is TGCGCCAGCAGCTCACAGGGGGCCGGGGAGCTGTTTTTT.

The V and J genes are TRBV6-6 and TRBJ2-1, with D possibly matching TRBD1 (6 bases). Trimming took 4 bases from V and 2 from J, leaving 12 bases between them. CDR3 length equals 15 residues. The V gene's germline CDR1 is MNHNY and CDR2 SVGAGI (reference sequence). CDR3 in amino acids: CASSSPGHPYNEQFF. Written as DNA, the CDR3 is TGTGCCAGCAGTTCTCCGGGACACCCCTACAATGAGCAGTTCTTC.

This chain joins TRBV7-2 and TRBJ2-5; possibly TRBD2 for D (5 bases). The CDR3 loop spans 16 amino acids. Trimming took 5 bases from V and 1 from J, leaving 17 bases between them. The germline CDR1 and CDR2 sequences are SGHTA and FQGNSA. Written as DNA, the CDR3 is TGTGCCAGCAGCATTTCGGGCCCGACTACCCAAGAGACCCAGTACTTC. Amino acid sequence: CASSISGPTTQETQYF.

V is TRBV10-3 and J is TRBJ2-7, with 7 bases aligning to TRBD2. Germline CDR1 reads ENHRY; CDR2 reads SYGVKD. The CDR3 spans 17 residues. Trimming cost V 4 bases and J 3 bases; bases outside gene matches: 15. The CDR3 region is CAISVGDYRRGNYEQYF. The DNA for the CDR3 is TGTGCCATCAGTGTCGGGGACTATCGAAGGGGAAACTACGAGCAGTACTTC.

This rearrangement joins TRBV13 to TRBJ1-3; D is unclear. The V end lost 5 bases, the J end lost 0 bases, and 14 bases lay between the germline ends. This CDR3 has 16 residues. Germline loops: CDR1 PRHDT, CDR2 FYEKMQ (reference sequence). The CDR3 region has the DNA TGTGCCAGCAGCCTGTCGACTCCCAACTCTGGAAACACCATATATTTT. Translated: CASSLSTPNSGNTIYF.

The CDR3 spells CASSPGQNEQFF. Here the CDR3 DNA reads TGTGCCAGCTCACCCGGCCAAAATGAGCAGTTCTTC. The chain recombines TRBV18 with TRBJ2-1, with D uncertain. Germline CDR1 and CDR2: KGHSH and LQKENI. V lost 3 bases and J 7 bases, leaving 7 bases between the germline ends. CDR3 size: 12 residues.

The J gene is TRBJ2-1, the V gene TRBV2; TRBD2 matches at 9 bases. The CDR3 extends over 13 amino acids. Germline assignment: CDR1 SNHLY and CDR2 FYNNEI. V was pared by 10 bases and J by 8 bases, with 9 bases of the junction left unmatched. CDR3 nucleotide sequence: TGTGCCACCAAGGGCGGGGGGGCTTATGAGCAGTTCTTC. It codes for CATKGGGAYEQFF.